Listed below are T cell receptor beta chains from one sample, sequenced in a study of blood T cell repertoires in COVID-19. Data came from immunoSEQ multiplex PCR; TCRdb stores just in-frame clones and leaves some out. The data hold about 36,000 clones, with just under 85% observed a single time. Sequencing was performed on peripheral blood. These receptors were taken from a human donor in a cohort sampled during active COVID-19. CDR3s include the opening cysteine and the closing phenylalanine or tryptophan. D genes are given only for firm matches. Size is stated for part of the rows, as once, few or many counts, or as a class when the clone is expanded.

j_call v_call clone_size d_call cdr3_aa cdr3_nt
TRBJ2-7 TRBV11-3 - TRBD1 CASSLRGQGRVYEQYF TGTGCCAGCAGCTTAAGAGGACAGGGGAGGGTCTACGAGCAGTACTTC
TRBJ2-7 TRBV7-2 - - CASSLDSGPYEQYF TGTGCCAGCAGCTTAGACAGCGGACCCTACGAGCAGTACTTC
TRBJ2-7 TRBV5-4 - TRBD1 CASSRQGLYEQYF TGTGCCAGCAGCCGACAGGGGCTCTACGAGCAGTACTTC
TRBJ1-2 TRBV5-6 - - CASSPTGGKYGYTF TGTGCCAGCAGCCCGACAGGCGGAAAATATGGCTACACCTTC
TRBJ1-6 TRBV19 - - CASQQAADSPLHF TGTGCCAGTCAACAGGCGGCGGATTCACCCCTCCACTTT
TRBJ2-7 TRBV6-5 - TRBD1 CASSAPGQGEDEQYF TGTGCCAGCAGCGCCCCGGGACAGGGAGAGGACGAGCAGTACTTC
TRBJ2-3 TRBV7-8 - - CASSLDGGGPSTDTQYF TGTGCCAGCAGCTTAGATGGCGGGGGCCCGAGCACAGATACGCAGTATTTT
TRBJ1-1 TRBV11-3 - - CASSLGLGGNIEAFF TGTGCCAGCAGCTTAGGGTTGGGGGGAAACATCGAAGCTTTCTTT
TRBJ2-3 TRBV2 once - CASSVPTGPDTQYF TGTGCCAGCAGTGTTCCGACAGGTCCAGATACGCAGTATTTT
TRBJ1-2 TRBV6-2/TRBV6-3 few TRBD1 CASTPGTGEARGYTF TGTGCCAGCACCCCCGGGACAGGGGAAGCGCGTGGCTACACCTTC
TRBJ2-7 TRBV7-8 - TRBD1 CASSRTGGEQYF TGTGCCAGCAGCCGGACAGGGGGCGAGCAGTACTTC
TRBJ2-5 TRBV3-1/TRBV3-2 - TRBD2 CASSQGTSGGPKETQYF TGTGCCAGCAGCCAAGGTACTAGCGGGGGGCCTAAAGAGACCCAGTACTTC
TRBJ1-2 TRBV4-2 - - CASSQAQLTNYGYTF TGTGCCAGCAGCCAAGCCCAACTCACCAACTATGGCTACACCTTC
TRBJ2-2 TRBV4-1 - - CASSQGGGRGTGELFF TGCGCCAGCAGCCAAGGGGGGGGCCGTGGCACCGGGGAGCTGTTTTTT
TRBJ2-7 TRBV9 - TRBD2 CASSAPVAGGNEQYF TGTGCCAGCAGCGCCCCGGTGGCGGGGGGGAACGAGCAGTACTTC
TRBJ1-1 TRBV2 - - CASSGLPNTEAFF TGTGCCAGCAGTGGGCTCCCGAACACTGAAGCTTTCTTT
TRBJ1-6 TRBV28 - - CASTTAITNSPLHF TGTGCCAGCACCACAGCTATAACCAATTCACCCCTCCACTTT
TRBJ2-1 TRBV6-2/TRBV6-3 - - CASSYSMSRDNEQFF TGTGCCAGCAGTTACTCGATGTCCAGGGACAATGAGCAGTTCTTC
TRBJ2-7 TRBV5-6 - TRBD2 CASSLALAGGEQYF TGTGCCAGCAGCTTAGCTCTAGCGGGGGGCGAACAGTACTTC
TRBJ1-2 TRBV4-1 - - CASSSSPSSGYTF TGCGCCAGCAGCTCCAGTCCGTCCTCGGGCTACACCTTC
TRBJ1-4 TRBV2 - - CASSNSRAHNEKLFF TGTGCCAGCAGCAATTCGCGCGCCCATAATGAAAAACTGTTTTTT
TRBJ2-5 TRBV7-2 - TRBD1 CASSLAGQPQETQYF TGTGCCAGCAGCTTAGCGGGACAGCCGCAAGAGACCCAGTACTTC
TRBJ1-2 TRBV19 - - CASIGENSYGYTF TGTGCCAGTATTGGAGAAAATAGCTATGGCTACACCTTC
TRBJ1-2 TRBV5-4 few TRBD1 CASSLDRGIYTF TGTGCCAGCAGCTTGGACAGGGGAATATACACCTTC
TRBJ2-6 TRBV28 - - CASSSFSGANVLTF TGTGCCAGCAGTTCCTTCTCTGGGGCCAACGTCCTGACTTTC
TRBJ1-1 TRBV11-3 - - CASSFRVGLRLEAFF TGTGCCAGCAGCTTCCGTGTGGGCTTAAGACTAGAAGCTTTCTTT
TRBJ1-4 TRBV7-9 - - CASSLAFGRRVNEKLFF TGTGCCAGCAGCTTAGCTTTCGGACGGAGGGTCAATGAAAAACTGTTTTTT
TRBJ1-1 TRBV29-1 - - CSVRGVDTEAFF TGCAGCGTAAGGGGTGTGGACACTGAAGCTTTCTTT
TRBJ1-2 TRBV6-2/TRBV6-3 - - CASSPGGVGYTF TGTGCCAGCAGTCCGGGAGGGGTCGGCTACACCTTC
TRBJ1-3 TRBV9 - - CASSDSGAWGIGNTIYF TGTGCCAGCAGCGATTCAGGGGCTTGGGGTATTGGAAACACCATATATTTT
TRBJ1-2 TRBV30 - TRBD1 CAWGTGSSGYTF TGTGCCTGGGGGACAGGCTCTTCGGGCTACACCTTC
TRBJ2-5 TRBV5-5 - TRBD2 CASSLGLAGLQETQYF TGTGCCAGCAGCCTCGGACTAGCGGGGCTCCAAGAGACCCAGTACTTC
TRBJ2-3 TRBV6-5 - - CASSYTPRGDTQYF TGTGCCAGCAGTTATACCCCCAGAGGAGATACGCAGTATTTT
TRBJ2-1 TRBV5-4 - - CASSRVADNEQFF TGTGCCAGCTCCCGGGTAGCGGATAATGAGCAGTTCTTC
TRBJ2-3 TRBV6-1 - - CASSEVAGFSDTQYF TGTGCCAGCAGTGAAGTTGCCGGGTTTTCAGATACGCAGTATTTT
TRBJ1-6 TRBV5-1 - - CASSFEAGRSPLHF TGCGCCAGCAGTTTTGAGGCCGGTCGTTCACCCCTCCACTTT
TRBJ1-1 TRBV30 - - CAWSRDTEAFF TGTGCCTGGAGTCGAGATACTGAAGCTTTCTTT
TRBJ2-7 TRBV5-8 - - CASTRGDTFSYEQYF TGTGCCAGCACCCGGGGGGACACCTTTTCCTACGAGCAGTACTTC
TRBJ2-7 TRBV7-8 - - CASSLMYEQYF TGTGCCAGCAGCCTTATGTACGAGCAGTACTTC
TRBJ1-1 TRBV6-6 - - CASMIYGTEAFF TGTGCCAGCATGATATACGGTACTGAAGCTTTCTTT
TRBJ2-6 TRBV7-9 - TRBD1 CASSPQGALTGANVLTF TGTGCCAGCAGCCCACAGGGGGCCCTGACTGGGGCCAACGTCCTGACTTTC
TRBJ1-5 TRBV19 - - CASSIRAGNNQPQHF TGTGCCAGTAGTATCAGGGCAGGGAACAATCAGCCCCAGCATTTT
TRBJ1-1 TRBV10-3 - - CAISEYGVGAGDTEAFF TGTGCCATCAGTGAGTACGGGGTCGGTGCTGGCGACACTGAAGCTTTCTTT
TRBJ1-5 TRBV18 - - CASSSGVNNQPQHF TGTGCCAGCTCATCAGGGGTTAACAATCAGCCCCAGCATTTT
TRBJ1-1 TRBV7-2 - - CASSPETENTEAFF TGTGCCAGCAGCCCGGAGACAGAGAACACTGAAGCTTTCTTT
TRBJ2-4 TRBV6-5 - - CASSYGAAKNIQYF TGTGCCAGCAGTTACGGGGCAGCCAAAAACATTCAGTACTTC
TRBJ2-7 TRBV14 once TRBD2 CASSFPGGGQYF TGTGCCAGCAGCTTCCCTGGGGGGGGACAGTACTTC
TRBJ2-7 TRBV19 - TRBD1 CASSIGAGTGKTYEQYF TGTGCCAGTTCGATAGGGGCCGGGACAGGTAAAACCTACGAGCAGTACTTC
TRBJ1-2 TRBV18 - - CASSGDGGRNGYTF TGTGCCAGCTCCGGGGACGGCGGGAGGAATGGCTACACCTTC
TRBJ2-2 TRBV4-1 few - CASRQAGGSGELFF TGCGCCAGCAGGCAAGCAGGGGGGAGCGGGGAGCTGTTTTTT
TRBJ1-3 TRBV5-1 - - CASSPESGGNTIYF TGCGCCAGCAGCCCGGAGAGCGGGGGAAACACCATATATTTT